The 10 T cell receptor beta chains below come from one sample, sequenced in a study of blood T cell repertoires in COVID-19. Measured with immunoSEQ multiplex PCR; TCRdb has only the in-frame clones, and not every one. The profile shows approximately 140,000 clones, just under 90% of them singletons. Input material: peripheral blood. The origin of the receptors is a woman aged 40 to 50 with acute or convalescent COVID-19.

The chain is built from TRBV7-8 and TRBJ1-1, with 8 bases fitting TRBD1. The CDR3 runs 15 residues. V lost 4 bases, J lost 0 bases, and 4 bases stayed unmatched. Germline V gene sequence: CDR1 SGHVS, CDR2 FQNEAQ. The CDR3 spells CASSSGQAMNTEAFF. The CDR3 nucleotides read TGTGCCAGCAGCTCGGGACAGGCGATGAACACTGAAGCTTTCTTT.

The J gene is TRBJ2-3, the V gene TRBV27; 11 nucleotides match TRBD2. The CDR3 covers 16 residues. Trimming took 4 bases from V and 1 from J; bases not matched to a gene: 4. Germline CDR1 is MNHEY and CDR2 is SMNVEV (reference sequence). CDR3 region: CASSSPGLAGTDTQYF. As DNA, the CDR3 is TGTGCCAGCAGTTCACCGGGACTAGCGGGCACAGATACGCAGTATTTT.

The J gene is TRBJ2-6, the V gene TRBV25-1, with 7 bases fitting TRBD2. Germline CDR1 MGHDK, CDR2 SYGVNS. The CDR3 is 16 amino acids. J gave up 2 bases and V 3 bases, and 4 bases lay outside the gene matches. CDR3 protein: CASSDGRVAGANVLTF. The CDR3 coding sequence is TGTGCCAGCAGTGATGGGAGGGTGGCTGGGGCCAACGTCCTGACTTTC.

J is TRBJ1-4 and V is TRBV6-5, with TRBD1 identical over 10 bases. Germline V CDR1 and CDR2: MNHEY, SVGAGI. Losses at the gene ends were 0 bases for V and 10 bases for J; bases not matched to a gene: 5. The CDR3 runs 15 residues. The CDR3 DNA is TGTGCCAGCAGTTACTCGGGGACAGGGGACGGAAAACTGTTTTTT. Translated, it gives CASSYSGTGDGKLFF.

The gene calls are TRBV4-3 and TRBJ1-4, with TRBD1 matching 10 bases. CDR3 length equals 20 residues. With V trimmed by 0 bases and J by 4 bases, 14 bases remained unmatched. Per germline, CDR1 LGHNA and CDR2 YSLEER. CDR3 DNA sequence: TGCGCCAGCAGCCAAGATCCGGCCGGGACAGGGGACTTCTTTAATGAAAAACTGTTTTTT. It specifies CASSQDPAGTGDFFNEKLFF.

This rearrangement joins TRBV18 to TRBJ1-1; D is ambiguous. Looked up from germline, CDR1 is KGHSH and CDR2 is LQKENI. This CDR3 is 12 amino acids long. Between the trimmed V and J ends, which lost 6 bases and 1 base, there was a span of 6 bases. The CDR3 protein is CASSSGNTEAFF. CDR3 nucleotide sequence: TGTGCCAGCTCGTCGGGGAACACTGAAGCTTTCTTT.

This clone was picked up a small number of times. V and J are TRBV9 and TRBJ1-3; D is ambiguous. Trimming took off 4 bases at V and 3 bases at J, with 17 bases between the two ends. The CDR3 covers 16 residues. The germline gives CDR1 SGDLS, CDR2 YYNGEE. This CDR3 is CASSSSSGSNGNTIYF. The CDR3 DNA reads TGTGCCAGCAGCTCGTCATCCGGGTCCAATGGAAACACCATATATTTT.

The rearrangement uses TRBV5-4 and TRBJ2-2; 12 bases match TRBD2. The length of the CDR3 is 16 residues. Per the germline V gene, CDR1 is SGHNT and CDR2 is YYREEE (reference sequence). J gave up 7 bases and V 3 bases, and 7 bases lay outside the gene matches. The CDR3 bases are TGTGCCAGCAGCTACCTAGCGGGAGGGACTGGCGGGGAGCTGTTTTTT. This sequence encodes CASSYLAGGTGGELFF.

The chain employs TRBV5-6 and TRBJ2-7; D perhaps matches TRBD2 (5 bases). Germline V gene sequence: CDR1 SGHDT, CDR2 YYEEEE. Trimming removed 5 bases from V and 7 bases from J, with 10 bases in between. This CDR3 region has 11 residues. This chain's CDR3 is CASRNSGEQYF. CDR3 DNA sequence: TGTGCCAGCAGGAATTCGGGGGAGCAGTACTTC.

The chain joins TRBV7-8 to TRBJ1-2; 8 bases map to TRBD1. The germline V gene encodes CDR1 SGHVS and CDR2 FQNEAQ. The CDR3 length is 15 residues. V was clipped by 2 bases and J by 3 bases; unmatched bases: 5. The CDR3, as DNA: TGTGCCAGCAGCTTAATGGGACAGGAAGACTATGGCTACACCTTC. Its translation is CASSLMGQEDYGYTF.